A selection of T cell receptor beta chains follows, all from one sample in a study of T cell repertoires and HLA-DP antigens. This table comes from immunoSEQ multiplex PCR, and its TCRdb copy is limited to in-frame clones, with some not included. The top ten clones hold 1.6% of a sample with over 60,000 clones, about four fifths of them seen once. These receptors' antigens are unknown. The sequenced sample was CD4+ T cells from PBMCs. The source of these receptors is a man aged 55 to 70 in good health and CMV-seronegative. The conserved cysteine and the conserved F or W are not part of the CDR3 here. Only part of the rows carry a size: once, few, many, or a class if the clone is expanded.

V	J	size	CDR3
TRBV5-6	TRBJ1-6	.	ASSLVGTDYNSPLH
TRBV6-1	TRBJ2-1	.	ASSEEVSSYNEQF
TRBV10-3	TRBJ1-6	.	AISEGTVDNSPLH
TRBV4-3	TRBJ1-6	.	ASSQVAGGSNSPLH
TRBV6-5	TRBJ1-6	.	ASSSGQGAYSPLH
TRBV4-1	TRBJ1-6	.	ASSPTGVNDNSPLH
TRBV28	TRBJ1-4	.	ASSKLGSIPSNEKLF
TRBV6-5	TRBJ1-1	.	ASSYSVGNPEAF
TRBV21-1	TRBJ1-5	.	ASSKEDSSPYSNQPQH
TRBV28	TRBJ1-2	.	ASSLGPAYGYT
TRBV4-3	TRBJ2-3	.	ASSARDWHTDTQY
TRBV4-1	TRBJ1-6	.	ASSRGQGDYNSPLH
TRBV23-1	TRBJ1-2	few	ASSQEKQGGDYGYT
TRBV27	TRBJ1-1	.	ASSSRDRAAF
TRBV19	TRBJ2-7	.	ATRDRGHEQY
TRBV7-8	TRBJ1-4	.	ASSPGRGPATNEKLF
TRBV30	TRBJ1-5	.	AWTDGYNQPQH
TRBV2	TRBJ2-3	.	ASSERRASTDTQY
TRBV6-1	TRBJ1-1	.	ASSEARAVNAF
TRBV15	TRBJ2-4	.	ATSKDRGGNIQY
TRBV5-1	TRBJ2-3	.	ASSLRGGDSTDTQY